These T cell receptor beta chains were read from a single sample in a study of blood T cell repertoires in COVID-19. Some clones are missing from TCRdb's copy, which holds only in-frame ones; the method was immunoSEQ multiplex PCR. This sample has 300,000 to 400,000 clones, with 88% found just once. Sequenced input: PBMCs or T cells enriched from blood (not recorded which). These receptors all stem from a man aged 25 to 45 who had recovered from COVID-19. CDR3s include the opening cysteine and the closing phenylalanine or tryptophan. The D gene is left open where the match is weak. Only some rows state a clone size, as once, few, many or a class for expanded clones.

J gene | D gene | clone size | CDR3 length | V gene | CDR3 protein | CDR3 DNA
TRBJ2-2 | TRBD1 | NA | 16 | TRBV5-1 | CASSLGQGANTGELFF | TGCGCCAGCAGCTTGGGACAGGGAGCGAACACCGGGGAGCTGTTTTTT
TRBJ1-2 | NA | NA | 14 | TRBV2 | CASSDPRGVRGYTF | TGTGCCAGCAGTGACCCCAGGGGAGTGCGGGGCTACACCTTC
TRBJ1-3 | TRBD1 | NA | 13 | TRBV30 | CAWDRGSIGTIYF | TGTGCCTGGGACAGGGGTTCGATTGGCACCATATATTTT
TRBJ1-2 | TRBD1 | NA | 15 | TRBV5-4 | CASLSQGAQVYGYTF | TGTGCCAGCCTTTCCCAGGGGGCGCAGGTCTATGGCTACACCTTC
TRBJ2-7 | TRBD1 | NA | 14 | TRBV18 | CASSPGQGSYEQYF | TGTGCCAGCTCACCCGGACAGGGCTCCTACGAGCAGTACTTC
TRBJ2-2 | TRBD2 | NA | 17 | TRBV28 | CASSLPGLAVNTGELFF | TGTGCCAGCAGCCTACCGGGACTAGCGGTTAACACCGGGGAGCTGTTTTTT
TRBJ2-7 | TRBD1 | NA | 14 | TRBV7-8 | CASSSGQFKYEQYF | TGTGCCAGCAGCTCGGGACAGTTTAAGTACGAGCAGTACTTC
TRBJ1-6 | NA | NA | 17 | TRBV19 | CASSRGNLRSGNSPLHF | TGTGCCAGTAGTAGAGGGAATTTACGGTCGGGGAATTCACCCCTCCACTTT
TRBJ1-3 | NA | NA | 15 | TRBV7-2 | CASSLGAGPGNTIYF | TGTGCCAGCAGCTTAGGGGCAGGGCCTGGAAACACCATATATTTT
TRBJ1-1 | NA | NA | 11 | TRBV12-3/TRBV12-4 | CASRLQDEAFF | TGTGCCAGCAGACTACAGGATGAAGCTTTCTTT
TRBJ2-5 | NA | NA | 12 | TRBV5-1 | CASSSQGETQYF | TGCGCCAGCAGCTCGCAGGGGGAGACCCAGTACTTC
TRBJ2-1 | TRBD2 | NA | 18 | TRBV5-4 | CASSLAPNRRGGYNEQFF | TGTGCCAGCAGCTTGGCCCCAAATCGGCGGGGGGGGTACAATGAGCAGTTCTTC
TRBJ2-7 | NA | NA | 19 | TRBV4-1 | CASSRLGRGPLQHSYEQYF | TGCGCCAGCAGCCGCCTCGGGCGGGGGCCACTACAACATTCCTACGAGCAGTACTTC
TRBJ2-3 | NA | NA | 11 | TRBV20-1 | CSAFRDTTQYF | TGCAGTGCTTTCCGGGACACAACGCAGTATTTT
TRBJ1-1 | TRBD1 | NA | 14 | TRBV6-5 | CASSYFDRVTEAFF | TGTGCCAGCAGTTACTTTGACAGGGTAACTGAAGCTTTCTTT
TRBJ1-5 | NA | NA | 17 | TRBV4-1 | CASSQDPGPHSNQPQHF | TGCGCCAGCAGCCAAGATCCAGGGCCCCATAGCAATCAGCCCCAGCATTTT
TRBJ2-1 | NA | NA | 13 | TRBV6-6 | CASSWAGINEQFF | TGTGCCAGCAGTTGGGCAGGGATCAATGAGCAGTTCTTC
TRBJ1-4 | NA | NA | 17 | TRBV6-2/TRBV6-3 | CASSYGPAGVTNEKLFF | TGTGCCAGCAGTTATGGTCCGGCCGGGGTCACTAATGAAAAACTGTTTTTT
TRBJ2-1 | TRBD2 | NA | 16 | TRBV10-1 | CASSESGGAYYNEQFF | TGCGCCAGCAGTGAGTCCGGGGGGGCCTACTACAATGAGCAGTTCTTC
TRBJ1-1 | NA | NA | 17 | TRBV19 | CASSIGGGWVENTEAFF | TGTGCCAGTAGTATAGGTGGAGGGTGGGTCGAGAACACTGAAGCTTTCTTT
TRBJ1-4 | NA | NA | 14 | TRBV11-3 | CASSSTPDRRGLFF | TGTGCCAGCAGCTCGACTCCAGACCGAAGAGGACTGTTTTTT
TRBJ1-1 | TRBD1 | NA | 18 | TRBV2 | CASSTYRGTWGVGTEAFF | TGTGCCAGCAGTACCTACAGGGGTACTTGGGGTGTGGGCACTGAAGCTTTCTTT
TRBJ1-4 | NA | NA | 12 | TRBV10-3 | CAISDDREKLFF | TGTGCCATCAGCGACGACAGGGAAAAACTGTTTTTT
TRBJ1-1 | NA | NA | 15 | TRBV5-1 | CASSSLDGVNTEAFF | TGCGCCAGCAGCTCTCTGGACGGGGTGAACACTGAAGCTTTCTTT
TRBJ2-1 | NA | NA | 14 | TRBV5-1 | CASSRKGPYNEQFF | TGCGCCAGCAGCCGGAAGGGGCCGTACAATGAGCAGTTCTTC
TRBJ1-2 | NA | NA | 13 | TRBV30 | CAWRKALAGGYTF | TGTGCCTGGAGAAAAGCCCTAGCGGGTGGCTACACCTTC
TRBJ2-3 | TRBD2 | NA | 17 | TRBV25-1 | CASSEIGLAGLTDTQYF | TGTGCCAGCAGTGAGATCGGACTAGCGGGACTCACAGATACGCAGTATTTT
TRBJ1-6 | NA | once | 16 | TRBV4-1 | CASSQASGLVNSPLHF | TGCGCCAGCAGCCAAGCCAGCGGTCTAGTCAATTCACCCCTCCACTTT
TRBJ1-3 | TRBD1 | NA | 17 | TRBV7-2 | CASSLEGTAFSGNTIYF | TGTGCCAGCAGCTTAGAAGGGACAGCTTTCTCTGGAAACACCATATATTTT
TRBJ2-7 | TRBD1 | NA | 18 | TRBV3-1/TRBV3-2 | CASSHSATRTGLHYEQYF | TGTGCCAGCAGCCATTCAGCCACAAGGACAGGGCTTCACTACGAGCAGTACTTC
TRBJ1-4 | NA | NA | 15 | TRBV9 | CASSAQIMANEKLFF | TGTGCCAGCAGCGCACAGATAATGGCTAATGAAAAACTGTTTTTT
TRBJ2-2 | TRBD1 | few | 16 | TRBV12-5 | CASGLGQGVTTGELFF | TGTGCTAGTGGCCTGGGACAGGGTGTTACCACCGGGGAGCTGTTTTTT
TRBJ1-4 | NA | NA | 15 | TRBV4-1 | CASREGAGSPEKLFF | TGCGCCAGCAGGGAGGGAGCAGGGAGCCCCGAAAAACTGTTTTTT
TRBJ2-7 | NA | NA | 12 | TRBV7-3 | CASSFGGGEQYF | TGTGCCAGCAGCTTTGGGGGCGGTGAGCAGTACTTC
TRBJ2-2 | TRBD1 | NA | 16 | TRBV5-1 | CASSLQGEPNTGELFF | TGCGCCAGCAGCTTACAGGGGGAGCCGAACACCGGGGAGCTGTTTTTT
TRBJ2-7 | TRBD2 | NA | 14 | TRBV27 | CASSLKLAGHEQYF | TGTGCCAGCAGTTTAAAACTAGCGGGCCACGAGCAGTACTTC
TRBJ2-5 | NA | NA | 15 | TRBV24-1 | CATSDSREFQETQYF | TGTGCCACCAGTGACTCTAGAGAGTTCCAAGAGACCCAGTACTTC
TRBJ2-5 | TRBD2 | few | 13 | TRBV30 | CAWGLAGAETQYF | TGTGCCTGGGGACTAGCGGGGGCCGAGACCCAGTACTTC
TRBJ2-3 | TRBD1 | NA | 16 | TRBV11-2 | CASSLGRGPLTDTQYF | TGTGCCAGCAGCTTAGGCAGGGGGCCCCTGACAGATACGCAGTATTTT
TRBJ2-3 | TRBD2 | NA | 17 | TRBV4-1 | CASSQDPRGGIGDTQYF | TGCGCCAGCAGCCAAGACCCACGGGGGGGCATCGGAGATACGCAGTATTTT
TRBJ1-6 | NA | NA | 14 | TRBV7-9 | CASSRASDNSPLHF | TGTGCCAGCAGCCGCGCCTCGGATAATTCACCCCTCCACTTT
TRBJ1-3 | NA | NA | 15 | TRBV27 | CASSDSGVFGNTIYF | TGTGCCAGCAGTGACTCAGGGGTTTTCGGAAACACCATATATTTT
TRBJ2-1 | NA | NA | 14 | TRBV6-2/TRBV6-3 | CASSNHRQNNEQFF | TGTGCCAGCAGTAACCACCGACAGAACAATGAGCAGTTCTTC
TRBJ2-2 | TRBD2 | NA | 16 | TRBV18 | CASSPLSSGNTGELFF | TGTGCCAGCTCACCCCTGTCTAGCGGGAACACCGGGGAGCTGTTTTTT
TRBJ1-4 | NA | NA | 14 | TRBV28 | CASSMTPSNEKLFF | TGTGCCAGCAGCATGACACCTTCTAATGAAAAACTGTTTTTT